The clone carrying this T cell receptor (beta chain) was seen ten or more times. Germline V CDR1 and CDR2: MDHEN, SYDVKM. The junction had 16 bases not matched to a gene; V was cut back by 5 bases and J by 7 bases. CDR3 length equals 16 residues. The time point denotes: newly diagnosed GD, antithyroid drugs for less than 3 months. RNA isolated from PBMCs was used to make the TCR library. This record comes from a study of regulatory T cells in long-lasting Graves disease. To make TCR beta libraries, researchers used iRepertoire HTBI primers and Arm-PCR of CDR3 regions. MiXCR, applied by TCRdb to the multiplex PCR reads, yields one record per CDR3 protein. The sample includes over 500,000 distinct CDR3 sequences, roughly 15% of them seen just once. These sequences were also reported in another study, on T cells in Graves' hyperthyroidism and ophthalmopathy. From that paper: Graves' hyperthyroidism qualified as stable when ophthalmopathy did not progress within 18 months. The study based diagnoses on clinical symptoms, serum thyroxine and TRAb, thyroid ultrasound and orbital computed tomography. A first-round RT-PCR of the TCR CDR3 used the HTBI primer set. Classification by a 13 V-J model distinguished ophthalmopathy from stable hyperthyroidism.

The chain employs TRBV28 and TRBJ1-1; 7 nucleotides align to TRBD1. Sequences were derived from peripheral blood mononuclear cells (PBMCs), sampled at new diagnosis, from a patient treated with antithyroid drugs. The source of this sequence is a woman aged 25 to 39 with Graves disease. DNA for the CDR3: TGTGCCAGCAGTGTCCGCCTTTTAGGGGGCTGGGGTGAAGCTTTCTTT. Protein product: CASSVRLLGGWGEAFF.